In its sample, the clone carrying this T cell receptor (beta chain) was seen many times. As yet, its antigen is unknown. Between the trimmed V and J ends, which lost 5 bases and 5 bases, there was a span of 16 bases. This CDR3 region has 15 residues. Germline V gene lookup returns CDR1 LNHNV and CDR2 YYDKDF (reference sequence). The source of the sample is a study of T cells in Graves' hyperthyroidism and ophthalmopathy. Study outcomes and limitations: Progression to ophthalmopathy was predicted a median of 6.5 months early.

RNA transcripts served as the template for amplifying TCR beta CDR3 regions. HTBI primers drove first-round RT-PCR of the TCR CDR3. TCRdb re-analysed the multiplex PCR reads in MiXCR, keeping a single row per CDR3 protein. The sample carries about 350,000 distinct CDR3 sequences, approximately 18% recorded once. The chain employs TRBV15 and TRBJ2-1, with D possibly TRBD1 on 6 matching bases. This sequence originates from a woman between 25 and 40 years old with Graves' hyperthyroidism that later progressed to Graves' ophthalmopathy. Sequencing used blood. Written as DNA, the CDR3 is TGTGCCACCAGCTCAGAGGCAGGGGTAAACAATGAGCAGTTCTTC. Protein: CATSSEAGVNNEQFF. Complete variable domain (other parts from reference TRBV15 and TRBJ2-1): DAMVIQNPRYQVTQFGKPVTLSCSQTLNHNVMYWYQQKSSQAPKLLFHYYDKDFNNEADTPDNFQSRRPNTSFCFLDIRSPGLGDTAMYLCATSSEAGVNNEQFFGPGTRLTVL.